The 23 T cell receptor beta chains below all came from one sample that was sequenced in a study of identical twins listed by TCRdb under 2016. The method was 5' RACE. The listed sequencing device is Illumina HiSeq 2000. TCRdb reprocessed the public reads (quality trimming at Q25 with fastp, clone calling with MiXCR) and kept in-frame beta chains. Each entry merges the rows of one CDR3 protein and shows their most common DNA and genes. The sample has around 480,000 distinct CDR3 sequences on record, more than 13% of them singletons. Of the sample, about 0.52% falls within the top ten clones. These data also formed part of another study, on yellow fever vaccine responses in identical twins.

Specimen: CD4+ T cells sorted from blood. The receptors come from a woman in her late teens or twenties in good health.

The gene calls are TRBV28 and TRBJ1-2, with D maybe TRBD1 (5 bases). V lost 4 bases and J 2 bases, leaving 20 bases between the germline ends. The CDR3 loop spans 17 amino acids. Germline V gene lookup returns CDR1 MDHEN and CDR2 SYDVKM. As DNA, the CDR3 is TGTGCCAGCAGTTCCCACCCCTTCCAGGGATTGAACTATGGCTACACCTTC. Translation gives CASSSHPFQGLNYGYTF.

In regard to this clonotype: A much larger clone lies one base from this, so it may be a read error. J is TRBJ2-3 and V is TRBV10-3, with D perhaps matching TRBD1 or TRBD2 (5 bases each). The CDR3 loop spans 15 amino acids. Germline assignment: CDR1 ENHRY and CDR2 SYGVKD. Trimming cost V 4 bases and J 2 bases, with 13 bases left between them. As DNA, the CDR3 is TGTGCCATCAGTGTTGGGGACCGTGACACAGATACGCAGTATTTT. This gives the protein CAISVGDRDTDTQYF.

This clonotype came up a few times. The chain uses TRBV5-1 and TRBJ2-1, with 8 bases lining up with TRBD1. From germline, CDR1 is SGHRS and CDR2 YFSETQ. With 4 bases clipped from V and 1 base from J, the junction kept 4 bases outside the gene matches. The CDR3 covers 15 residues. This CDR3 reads CASSPGGFSYNEQFF. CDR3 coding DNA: TGCGCCAGCAGCCCAGGGGGCTTTTCCTACAATGAGCAGTTCTTC.

This chain's CDR3 is CASSFRTGTYEQYF. The CDR3 coding sequence is TGTGCCAGCAGTTTTCGGACTGGAACCTACGAGCAGTACTTC. The chain employs TRBV27 and TRBJ2-7, with D perhaps TRBD2 (5 bases). The germline gives CDR1 MNHEY, CDR2 SMNVEV (reference sequence). This CDR3 comprises 14 residues. V lost 3 bases to trimming and J lost 2 bases, with 11 bases between them.

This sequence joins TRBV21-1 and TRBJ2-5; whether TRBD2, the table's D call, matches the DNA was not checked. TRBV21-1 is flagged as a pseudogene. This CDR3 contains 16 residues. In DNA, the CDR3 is TGTGCCAGCAGCAAAGTGAAGGTGGCTAGCAGGGAGACCCAGTACTTC. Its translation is CASSKVKVASRETQYF.

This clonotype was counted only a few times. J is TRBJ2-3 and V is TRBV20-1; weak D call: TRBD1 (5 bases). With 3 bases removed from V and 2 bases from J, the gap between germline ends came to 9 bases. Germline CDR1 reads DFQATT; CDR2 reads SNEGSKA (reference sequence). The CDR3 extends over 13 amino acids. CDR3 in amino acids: CSARVTVTDTQYF. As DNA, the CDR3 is TGCAGTGCTAGGGTGACAGTCACAGATACGCAGTATTTT.

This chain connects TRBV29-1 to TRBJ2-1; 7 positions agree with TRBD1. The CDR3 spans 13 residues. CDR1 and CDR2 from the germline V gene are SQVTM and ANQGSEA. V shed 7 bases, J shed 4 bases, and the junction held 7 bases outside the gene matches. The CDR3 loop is CSAPGTVYNEQFF. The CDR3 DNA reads TGCAGCGCCCCCGGGACAGTATACAATGAGCAGTTCTTC.

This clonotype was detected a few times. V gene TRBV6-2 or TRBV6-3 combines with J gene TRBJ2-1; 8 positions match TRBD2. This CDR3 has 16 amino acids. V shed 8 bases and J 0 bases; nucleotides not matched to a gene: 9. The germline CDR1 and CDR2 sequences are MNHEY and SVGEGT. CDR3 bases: TGTGCCAGCGGGCGGGGGGCTTGGAGCTCCTACAATGAGCAGTTCTTC. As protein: CASGRGAWSSYNEQFF.

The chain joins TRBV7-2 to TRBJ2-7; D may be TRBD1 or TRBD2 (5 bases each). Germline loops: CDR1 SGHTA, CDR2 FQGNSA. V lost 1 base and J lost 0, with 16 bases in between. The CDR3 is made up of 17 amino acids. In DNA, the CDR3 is TGTGCCAGCAGCTTAGGTAGAGGGCAGGGTGCCTCCTACGAGCAGTACTTC. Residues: CASSLGRGQGASYEQYF.

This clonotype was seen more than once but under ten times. CDR3 coding DNA: TGTGCCAGCAGACCCGGGACAGTTTACTATGGCTACACCTTC. Residues: CASRPGTVYYGYTF. The chain links TRBV3-1 to TRBJ1-2; TRBD1 aligns across 7 bases. Germline loops: CDR1 LGHDT, CDR2 YNNKEL (reference sequence). This CDR3 comprises 14 residues. The trim removed 6 bases at V and 3 bases at J, leaving 7 bases unmatched.

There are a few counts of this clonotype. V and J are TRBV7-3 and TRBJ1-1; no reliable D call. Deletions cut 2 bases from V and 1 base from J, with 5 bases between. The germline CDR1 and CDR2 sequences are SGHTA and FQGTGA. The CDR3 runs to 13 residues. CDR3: CASSLRKNTEAFF. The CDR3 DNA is TGTGCCAGCAGCTTACGAAAGAACACTGAAGCTTTCTTT.

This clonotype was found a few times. CDR3 in amino acids: CASSDRGAQPLHF. The CDR3 DNA sequence: TGTGCCAGCAGCGACAGGGGCGCGCAACCCCTCCACTTT. The chain is built from TRBV28 and TRBJ1-6; 8 bases agree with TRBD1. This CDR3 comprises 13 residues. Trimming cost V 6 bases and J 12 bases; bases outside gene matches: 7. Germline CDR1 MDHEN, CDR2 SYDVKM. Combining the CDR3 with reference TRBV28 and TRBJ1-6 gives the whole variable domain DVKVTQSSRYLVKRTGEKVFLECVQDMDHENMFWYRQDPGLGLRLIYFSYDVKMKEKGDIPEGYSVSREKKERFSLILESASTNQTSMYLCASSDRGAQPLHFGNGTRLTVT.

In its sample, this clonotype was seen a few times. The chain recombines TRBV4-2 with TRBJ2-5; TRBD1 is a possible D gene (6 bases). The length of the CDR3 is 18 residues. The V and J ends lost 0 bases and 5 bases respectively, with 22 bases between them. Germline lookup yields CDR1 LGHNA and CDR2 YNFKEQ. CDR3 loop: CASSQDGARQVPVETQYF. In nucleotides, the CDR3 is TGTGCCAGCAGCCAAGATGGCGCGAGACAGGTCCCGGTGGAGACCCAGTACTTC.

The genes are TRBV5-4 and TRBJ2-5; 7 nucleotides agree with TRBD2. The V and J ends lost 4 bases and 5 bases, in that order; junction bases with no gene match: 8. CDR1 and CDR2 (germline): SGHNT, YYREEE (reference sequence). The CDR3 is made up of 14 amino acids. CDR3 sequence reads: CASSLRDYMETQYF. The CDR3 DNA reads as TGTGCCAGCAGCCTACGGGACTATATGGAGACCCAGTACTTC.

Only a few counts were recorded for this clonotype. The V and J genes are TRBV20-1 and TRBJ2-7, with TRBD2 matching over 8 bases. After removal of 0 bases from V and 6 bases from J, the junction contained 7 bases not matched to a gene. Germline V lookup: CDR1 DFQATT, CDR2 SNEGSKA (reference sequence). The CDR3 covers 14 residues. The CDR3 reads CSARDRRGASEQYF. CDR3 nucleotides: TGCAGTGCTAGAGACCGGCGGGGGGCCTCCGAGCAGTACTTC.

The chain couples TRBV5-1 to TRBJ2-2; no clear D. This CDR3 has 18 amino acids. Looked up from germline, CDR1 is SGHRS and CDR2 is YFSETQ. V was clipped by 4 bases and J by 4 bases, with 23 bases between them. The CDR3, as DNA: TGCGCCAGCAGCCCCCTCCCCGACCGCGACGGGCTCACCGGGGAGCTGTTTTTT. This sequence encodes CASSPLPDRDGLTGELFF.

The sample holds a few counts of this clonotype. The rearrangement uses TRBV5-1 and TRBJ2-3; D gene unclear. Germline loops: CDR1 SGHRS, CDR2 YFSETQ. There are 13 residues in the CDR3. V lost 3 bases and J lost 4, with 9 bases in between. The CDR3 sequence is CASSSEKADTQYF. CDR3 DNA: TGCGCCAGCAGCTCGGAAAAAGCAGATACGCAGTATTTT.

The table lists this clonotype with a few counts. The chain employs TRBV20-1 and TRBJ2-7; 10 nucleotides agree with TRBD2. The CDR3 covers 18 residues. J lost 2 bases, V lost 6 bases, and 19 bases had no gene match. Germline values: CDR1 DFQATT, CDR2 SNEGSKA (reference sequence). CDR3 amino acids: CSALRMGLALASTYEQYF. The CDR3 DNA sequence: TGCAGTGCCCTTAGGATGGGACTAGCGCTTGCTTCAACCTACGAGCAGTACTTC.

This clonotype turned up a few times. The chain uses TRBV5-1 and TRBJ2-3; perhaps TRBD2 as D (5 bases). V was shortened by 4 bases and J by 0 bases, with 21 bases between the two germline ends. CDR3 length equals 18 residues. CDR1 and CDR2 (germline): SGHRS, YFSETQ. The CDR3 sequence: CASSNGLPMWASTDTQYF. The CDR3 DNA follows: TGCGCCAGCAGCAATGGACTCCCCATGTGGGCAAGCACAGATACGCAGTATTTT.

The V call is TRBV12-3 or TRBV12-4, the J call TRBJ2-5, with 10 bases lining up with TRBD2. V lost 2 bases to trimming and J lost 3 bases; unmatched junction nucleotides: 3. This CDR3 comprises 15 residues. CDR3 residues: CASSLLGLAEETQYF. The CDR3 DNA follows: TGTGCCAGCAGTTTACTAGGACTAGCGGAAGAGACCCAGTACTTC.

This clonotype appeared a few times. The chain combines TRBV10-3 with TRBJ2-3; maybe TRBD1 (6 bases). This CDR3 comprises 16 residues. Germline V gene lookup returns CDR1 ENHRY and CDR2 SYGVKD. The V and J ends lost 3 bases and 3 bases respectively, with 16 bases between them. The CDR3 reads CAISEGLQGSTDTQYF. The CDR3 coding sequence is TGTGCCATCAGTGAAGGGCTTCAGGGGAGTACAGATACGCAGTATTTT.

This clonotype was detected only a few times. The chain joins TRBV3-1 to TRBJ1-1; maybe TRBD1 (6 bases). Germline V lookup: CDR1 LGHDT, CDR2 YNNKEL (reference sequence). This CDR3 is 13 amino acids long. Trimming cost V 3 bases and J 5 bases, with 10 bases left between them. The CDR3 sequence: CASSQGAHTEAFF. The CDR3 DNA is TGTGCCAGCAGCCAGGGGGCGCATACTGAAGCTTTCTTT.

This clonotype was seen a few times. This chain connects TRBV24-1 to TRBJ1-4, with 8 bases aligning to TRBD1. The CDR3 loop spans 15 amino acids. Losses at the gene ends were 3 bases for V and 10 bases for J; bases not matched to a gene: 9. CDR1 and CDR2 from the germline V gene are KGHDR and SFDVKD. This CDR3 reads CATSDQTGAGGKLFF. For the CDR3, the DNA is TGTGCCACCAGTGATCAGACAGGGGCAGGAGGAAAACTGTTTTTT.